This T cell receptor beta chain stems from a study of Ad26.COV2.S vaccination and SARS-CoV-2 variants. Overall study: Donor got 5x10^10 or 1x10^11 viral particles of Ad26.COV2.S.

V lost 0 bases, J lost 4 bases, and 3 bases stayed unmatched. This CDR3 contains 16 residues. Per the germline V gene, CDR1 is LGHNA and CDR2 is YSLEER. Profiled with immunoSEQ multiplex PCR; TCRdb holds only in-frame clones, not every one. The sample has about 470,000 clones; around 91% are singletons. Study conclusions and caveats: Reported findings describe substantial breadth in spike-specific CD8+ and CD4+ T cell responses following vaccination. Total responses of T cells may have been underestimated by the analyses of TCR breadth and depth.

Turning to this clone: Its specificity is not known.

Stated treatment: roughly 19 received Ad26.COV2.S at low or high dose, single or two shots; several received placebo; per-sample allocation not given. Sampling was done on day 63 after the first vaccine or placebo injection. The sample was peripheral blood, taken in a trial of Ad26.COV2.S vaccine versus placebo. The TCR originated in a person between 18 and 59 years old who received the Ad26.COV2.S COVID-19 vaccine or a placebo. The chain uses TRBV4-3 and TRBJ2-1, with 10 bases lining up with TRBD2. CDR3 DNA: TGCGCCAGCAGCCAAGACATAGCGGGAGGTTACAATGAGCAGTTCTTC. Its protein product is CASSQDIAGGYNEQFF.